The sequence of this T cell receptor beta chain was determined in a study of human versus mouse CDR3 diversity and MHC coevolution. Sequencing used immunoSEQ multiplex PCR; TCRdb keeps in-frame clones, though not all of them. Of about 80,000 clones listed, about 94% are singletons. This CDR3 is 16 amino acids long. The germline V gene has CDR1 KGHSH and CDR2 LQKENI. After removal of 3 bases from V and 2 bases from J, the junction contained 5 bases not matched to a gene. The receptor's source is a person aged 30-70 years in good health. This sequence joins TRBV18 and TRBJ1-5; 9 bases are a match to TRBD1. Sequences were obtained from naive CD4+ T cells from blood. Sample subset: CD45RO-negative CD62L-positive naive CD4 T cells. CDR3: CASSPSGQGGNQPQHF. The CDR3 coding sequence is TGTGCCAGCTCACCCTCGGGACAGGGAGGCAATCAGCCCCAGCATTTT.